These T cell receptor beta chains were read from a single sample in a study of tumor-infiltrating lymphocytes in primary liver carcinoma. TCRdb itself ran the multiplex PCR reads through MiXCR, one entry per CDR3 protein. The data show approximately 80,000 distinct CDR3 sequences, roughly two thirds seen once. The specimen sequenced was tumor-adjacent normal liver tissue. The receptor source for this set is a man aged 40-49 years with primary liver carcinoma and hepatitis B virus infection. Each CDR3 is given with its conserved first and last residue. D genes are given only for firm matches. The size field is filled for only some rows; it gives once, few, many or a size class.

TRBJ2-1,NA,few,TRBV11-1,CGSSLRGRASYNEQFF,TGTGGCAGCAGCTTACGGGGCAGGGCCTCCTACAATGAGCAGTTCTTC
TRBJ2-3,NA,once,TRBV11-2,CASSLELYADVQYF,TGTGCCAGCAGCTTAGAACTTTACGCCGATGTGCAGTATTTT
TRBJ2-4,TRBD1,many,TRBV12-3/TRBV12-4,CASSLGQGETKNIQYF,TGTGCCAGCAGCCTAGGACAGGGGGAAACCAAAAACATTCAGTACTTC
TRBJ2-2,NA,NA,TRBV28,CASSFPRGHSTGSCFF,NA
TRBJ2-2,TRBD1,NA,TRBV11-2,CASSLRWGQSYTGELFF,TGTGCCAGCAGCCTTCGGTGGGGACAGTCGTACACCGGGGAGCTGTTTTTT
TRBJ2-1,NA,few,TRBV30,CAWSILLRDEQFF,TGTGCCTGGAGTATACTTCTCCGGGATGAGCAATTCTTC
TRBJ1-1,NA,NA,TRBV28,CASSLLTWVYPGPEAFF,TGTGCTAGCAGTTTACTTACCTGGGTCTACCCGGGCCCTGAAGCTTTCTTT
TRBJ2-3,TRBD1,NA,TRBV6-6,CAALTGSADTQYF,TGTGCCGCATTGACAGGGTCTGCAGATACACAGTATTTT
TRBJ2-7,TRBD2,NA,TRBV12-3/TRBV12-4,CASSSAGVRNEQCF,TGTGCCAGCAGTTCAGCGGGAGTAAGGAACGAGCAGTGCTTC
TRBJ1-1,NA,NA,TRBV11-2,CASSLLAHQTKAFF,TGCGCCAGTAGCTTGTTGGCTCACCAGACTAAAGCTTTCTTT
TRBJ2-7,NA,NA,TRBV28,CASRAAIVIQGGRVAYEQYF,TGTGCCAGCAGAGCGGCTATCGTAATACAGGGTGGGAGGGTCGCGTACGAGCAGTACTTC
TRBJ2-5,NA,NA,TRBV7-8,CASSSNPHGVETQYF,TGTGCCAGCAGCTCAAACCCACACGGGGTAGAGACCCAGTACTTC
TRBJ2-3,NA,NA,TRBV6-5,CVSGEWDAQYF,TGTGTCAGTGGTGAATGGGATGCGCAGTATTTT
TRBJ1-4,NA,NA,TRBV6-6,CASHPQGLFEKLFF,TGTGCCAGCCATCCCCAGGGGCTGTTTGAAAAACTGTTTTTT
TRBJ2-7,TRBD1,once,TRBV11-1,CASGLISGGGYERCF,TGTGCCAGCGGCTTAATTTCAGGGGGCGGCTACGAGCGGTGCTTC
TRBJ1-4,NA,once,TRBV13,CASSPEGEKLLF,TGTGCCAGCAGCCCCGAGGGAGAGAAACTGCTTTTT
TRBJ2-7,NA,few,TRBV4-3,CASSPGKGYEQYF,TGCGCCAGCAGCCCAGGCAAGGGCTACGAGCAGTACTTC
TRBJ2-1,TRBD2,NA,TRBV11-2,CASSPSGPLSNEQFF,TGTGCCAGCAGCCCTAGCGGGCCACTCAGCAATGAGCAGTTCTTC
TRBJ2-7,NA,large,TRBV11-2,CASSFDGSYEQYF,TGTGCCAGCAGCTTTGATGGCTCCTACGAGCAGTACTTC